These T cell receptor beta chains were read from a single sample in a study of cytomegalovirus exposure and HLA in healthy donors. The table came from immunoSEQ multiplex PCR; TCRdb's copy has only in-frame clones and leaves some out. The table lists around 130,000 clones, about 83% of them singletons. Input material: PBMCs. These receptors all stem from a girl aged 2 to 10 in good health and CMV-seronegative. CDR3s include the opening cysteine and the closing phenylalanine or tryptophan. Each record gives: clone size, J gene, V gene, D gene, CDR3 DNA, CDR3 protein. D genes are given only for firm matches. Clone size is not always given. Where it is, it says once, few, many or a class for expanded clones.

>NA|TRBJ2-7|TRBV9|TRBD2
TGTGCCAGCAGCCTAGACCCTAGCGGGGCTGCGCAGTACTTC
CASSLDPSGAAQYF
>NA|TRBJ1-1|TRBV4-1|NA
TGCGCCAGCAGTCAAGACGGGCCCACAGGGAGTTTGAACACTGAAGCTTTCTTT
CASSQDGPTGSLNTEAFF
>NA|TRBJ2-3|TRBV27|TRBD2
TGTGCCAGCAGTTCCACTCGGACTAGCGGCACAGATACGCAGTATTTT
CASSSTRTSGTDTQYF
>once|TRBJ2-6|TRBV7-3|NA
TGTGCCAGCAGCTTAACAGACGGGGCTGGGGCCAACGTCCTGACTTTC
CASSLTDGAGANVLTF
>few|TRBJ2-1|TRBV27|TRBD2
TGTGCCAGCAGTACCGGGCGCGGGAGGGCCTCTAGTGAGCAGTTCTTC
CASSTGRGRASSEQFF
>NA|TRBJ1-1|TRBV29-1|TRBD1
TGCAGCGTTGTTCGGACAGGGTCTGAAGCTTTCTTT
CSVVRTGSEAFF
>NA|TRBJ1-1|TRBV30|NA
TGTGCCTGGAAACGGTCAGGGAACACTGAAGCTTTCTTT
CAWKRSGNTEAFF
>NA|TRBJ2-7|TRBV5-6|NA
TGTGCCAGCAGCTTGGCCAACGCGTGGGAGCAGTACTTC
CASSLANAWEQYF
>NA|TRBJ2-7|TRBV11-2|NA
TGTGCCAGCAGCCTCCCGGGCTACGAGCAGTACTTC
CASSLPGYEQYF
>few|TRBJ1-4|TRBV10-3|NA
TGTGCCATCAGTGAGGGTAGGGGACACAATGAAAAACTGTTTTTT
CAISEGRGHNEKLFF
>NA|TRBJ1-5|TRBV4-1|NA
TGCGCCAGCAGCCAAGGGGGAGGGCTTAGCAATCAGCCCCAGCATTTT
CASSQGGGLSNQPQHF
>NA|TRBJ2-5|TRBV29-1|NA
TGCAGCGTTAGGACAGAGCAAGAGACCCAGTACTTC
CSVRTEQETQYF
>NA|TRBJ2-7|TRBV7-2|NA
TGTGCCAGCAGCCGACGACAGATCTACGAGCAGTACTTC
CASSRRQIYEQYF
>NA|TRBJ1-2|TRBV19|TRBD1
TGTGCCAGTAGTAACCAGGGGGCTACTGAGGGGTATGGCTACACCTTC
CASSNQGATEGYGYTF
>NA|TRBJ1-5|TRBV2|NA
TGTGCCAGCAGTCGCCATCGGGACATAGGATATCAGCCCCAGCATTTT
CASSRHRDIGYQPQHF
>NA|TRBJ2-1|TRBV30|NA
TGTGCCTGGAGTCTCCCTACAGGGAGAACCTACAATGAGCAGTTCTTC
CAWSLPTGRTYNEQFF
>NA|TRBJ1-1|TRBV9|TRBD1
TGTGCCAGCAGCGTAGAGGGACAGGGGGCCCTGGCTTTCTTT
CASSVEGQGALAFF
>NA|TRBJ2-7|TRBV4-1|TRBD2
TGCGCCAGCAGCCAAGTTGGTGGGAGGGCTAGGCACGAGCAGTACTTC
CASSQVGGRARHEQYF
>NA|TRBJ2-5|TRBV6-5|TRBD2
TGTGCCAGCAGTTACCGGGGGGAAGAGACCCAGTACTTC
CASSYRGEETQYF
>NA|TRBJ2-3|TRBV11-3|TRBD1
TGTGCCAGCAGCTTAGAAGGACAGGGTTCAGATACGCAGTATTTT
CASSLEGQGSDTQYF
>NA|TRBJ2-1|TRBV9|TRBD1
TGTGCCAGCAGCGTAGAAGCAGGGGGGCAGTTCTTC
CASSVEAGGQFF
>NA|TRBJ2-2|TRBV4-2|NA
TGTGCCAGCAGCCAAGTCTCCGGGGAGCTGTTTTTT
CASSQVSGELFF